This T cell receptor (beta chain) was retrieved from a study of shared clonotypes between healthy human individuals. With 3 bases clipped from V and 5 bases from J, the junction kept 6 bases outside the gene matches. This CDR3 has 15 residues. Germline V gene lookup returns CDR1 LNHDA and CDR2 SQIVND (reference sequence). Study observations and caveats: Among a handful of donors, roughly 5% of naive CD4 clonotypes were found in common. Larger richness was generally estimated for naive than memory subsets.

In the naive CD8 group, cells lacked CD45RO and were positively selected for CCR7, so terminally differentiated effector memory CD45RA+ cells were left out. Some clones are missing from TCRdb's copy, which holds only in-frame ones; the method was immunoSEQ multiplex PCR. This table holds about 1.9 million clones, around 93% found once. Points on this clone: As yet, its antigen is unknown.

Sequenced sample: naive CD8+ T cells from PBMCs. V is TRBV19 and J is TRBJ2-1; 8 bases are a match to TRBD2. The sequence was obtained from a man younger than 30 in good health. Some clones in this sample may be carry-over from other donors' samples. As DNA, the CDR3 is TGTGCCAGTAGTATTTTTGGACTAGCCAACAATGAGCAGTTCTTC. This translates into CASSIFGLANNEQFF. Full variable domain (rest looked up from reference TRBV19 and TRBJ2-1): DGGITQSPKYLFRKEGQNVTLSCEQNLNHDAMYWYRQDPGQGLRLIYYSQIVNDFQKGDIAEGYSVSREKKESFPLTVTSAQKNPTAFYLCASSIFGLANNEQFFGPGTRLTVL.